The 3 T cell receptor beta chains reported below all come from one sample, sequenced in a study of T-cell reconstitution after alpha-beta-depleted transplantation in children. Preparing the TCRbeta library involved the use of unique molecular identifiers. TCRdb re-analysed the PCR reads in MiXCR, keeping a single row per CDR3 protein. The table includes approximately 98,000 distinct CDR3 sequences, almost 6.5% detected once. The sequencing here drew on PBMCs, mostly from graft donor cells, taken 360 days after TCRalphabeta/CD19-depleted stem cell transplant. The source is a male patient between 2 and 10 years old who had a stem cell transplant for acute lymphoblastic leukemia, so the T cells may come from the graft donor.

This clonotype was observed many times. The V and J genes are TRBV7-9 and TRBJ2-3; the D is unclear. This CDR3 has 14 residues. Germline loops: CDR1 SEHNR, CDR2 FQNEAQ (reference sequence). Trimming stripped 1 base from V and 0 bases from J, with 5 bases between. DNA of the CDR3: TGTGCCAGCAGCTTAGAGGGTAGCACAGATACGCAGTATTTT. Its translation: CASSLEGSTDTQYF. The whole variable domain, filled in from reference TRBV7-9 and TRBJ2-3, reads DTGVSQNPRHKITKRGQNVTFRCDPISEHNRLYWYRQTLGQGPEFLTYFQNEAQLEKSRLLSDRFSAERPKGSFSTLEIQRTEQGDSAMYLCASSLEGSTDTQYFGPGTRLTVL.

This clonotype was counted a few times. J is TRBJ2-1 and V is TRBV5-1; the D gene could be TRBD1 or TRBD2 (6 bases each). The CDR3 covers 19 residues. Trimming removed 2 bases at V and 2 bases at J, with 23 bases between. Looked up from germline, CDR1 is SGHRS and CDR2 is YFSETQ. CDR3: CASSFGGPPLATPYNEQFF. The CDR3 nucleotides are TGCGCCAGCAGCTTCGGGGGCCCCCCTCTAGCGACCCCCTACAATGAGCAGTTCTTC. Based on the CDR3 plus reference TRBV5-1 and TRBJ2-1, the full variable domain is KAGVTQTPRYLIKTRGQQVTLSCSPISGHRSVSWYQQTPGQGLQFLFEYFSETQRNKGNFPGRFSGRQFSNSRSEMNVSTLELGDSALYLCASSFGGPPLATPYNEQFFGPGTRLTVL.

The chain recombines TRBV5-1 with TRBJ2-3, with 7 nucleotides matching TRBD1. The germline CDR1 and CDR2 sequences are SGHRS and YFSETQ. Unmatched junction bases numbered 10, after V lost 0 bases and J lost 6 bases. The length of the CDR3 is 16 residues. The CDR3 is CASSLEVGQDSDTQYF. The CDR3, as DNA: TGCGCCAGCAGCTTGGAAGTTGGACAGGACTCCGATACGCAGTATTTT.